Described below is a single T cell receptor beta chain sequence and its context. The target antigen is unknown. This record belongs to a study of T cell responses to AZD1222 COVID-19 vaccine. General study points: Donors in the cohort were predominantly white British and more often female, and clonal diversity was possibly underestimated.

Sequencing was performed with immunoSEQ multiplex PCR; in TCRdb, only in-frame clones are kept and a portion is missing. The sample has approximately 190,000 clones, just over 90% seen once; the top ten hold nearly 1%. The ends were cut back, 2 bases at V and 5 bases at J, with 16 bases in the middle. Looked up from germline, CDR1 is SEHNR and CDR2 is FQNEAQ (reference sequence). The CDR3 consists of 15 residues. This clonotype was sampled from an adult in good health. The chain uses TRBV7-9 and TRBJ2-7, with D possibly called TRBD1 or TRBD2 (6 bases each). The sequencing here drew on peripheral blood, taken on day 0 of AZD1222 vaccination. This chain's CDR3 is CASSLPGQGRHEQYF. CDR3 bases: TGTGCCAGCAGCTTACCAGGCCAGGGGAGGCACGAGCAGTACTTC.